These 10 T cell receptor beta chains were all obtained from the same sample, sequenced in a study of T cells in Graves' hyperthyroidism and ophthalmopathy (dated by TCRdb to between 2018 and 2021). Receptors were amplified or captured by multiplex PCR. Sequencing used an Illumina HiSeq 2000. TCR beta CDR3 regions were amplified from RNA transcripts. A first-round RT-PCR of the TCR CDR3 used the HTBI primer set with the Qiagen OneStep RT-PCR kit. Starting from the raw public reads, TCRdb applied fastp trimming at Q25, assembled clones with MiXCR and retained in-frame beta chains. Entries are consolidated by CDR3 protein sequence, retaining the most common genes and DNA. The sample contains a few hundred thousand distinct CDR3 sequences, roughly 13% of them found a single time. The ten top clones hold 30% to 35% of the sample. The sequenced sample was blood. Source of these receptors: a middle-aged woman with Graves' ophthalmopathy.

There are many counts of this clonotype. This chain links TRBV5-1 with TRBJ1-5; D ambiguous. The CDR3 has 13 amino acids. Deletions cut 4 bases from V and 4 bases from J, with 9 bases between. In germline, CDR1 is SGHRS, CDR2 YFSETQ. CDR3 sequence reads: CASSREPNQPQHF. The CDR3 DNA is TGCGCCAGCAGCAGAGAACCTAATCAGCCCCAGCATTTT.

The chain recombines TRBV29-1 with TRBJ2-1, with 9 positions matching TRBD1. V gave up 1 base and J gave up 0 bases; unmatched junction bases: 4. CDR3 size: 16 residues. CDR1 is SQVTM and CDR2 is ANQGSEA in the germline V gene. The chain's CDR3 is CSVEGTGASSYNEQFF. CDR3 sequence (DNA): TGCAGCGTTGAAGGGACAGGGGCCAGCTCCTACAATGAGCAGTTCTTC.

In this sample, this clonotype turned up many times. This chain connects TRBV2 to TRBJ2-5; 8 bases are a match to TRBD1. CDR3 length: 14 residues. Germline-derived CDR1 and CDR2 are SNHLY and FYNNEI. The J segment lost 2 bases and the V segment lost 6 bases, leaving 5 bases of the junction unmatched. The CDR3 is CASSRQGAQETQYF. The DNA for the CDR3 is TGTGCCAGCAGCAGGCAGGGGGCACAAGAGACCCAGTACTTC.

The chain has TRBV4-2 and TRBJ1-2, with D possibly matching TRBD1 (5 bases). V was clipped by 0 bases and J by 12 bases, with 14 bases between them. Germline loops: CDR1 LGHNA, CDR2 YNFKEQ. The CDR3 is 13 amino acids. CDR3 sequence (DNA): TGTGCCAGCAGCCAAGAGGGGCCCGGTGGACACACCTTC. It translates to CASSQEGPGGHTF.

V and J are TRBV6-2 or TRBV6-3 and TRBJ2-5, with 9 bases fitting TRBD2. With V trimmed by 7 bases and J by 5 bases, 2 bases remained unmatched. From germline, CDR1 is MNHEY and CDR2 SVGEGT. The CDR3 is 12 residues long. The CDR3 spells CASKGLAETQYF. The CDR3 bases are TGTGCCAGCAAAGGACTAGCGGAGACCCAGTACTTC.

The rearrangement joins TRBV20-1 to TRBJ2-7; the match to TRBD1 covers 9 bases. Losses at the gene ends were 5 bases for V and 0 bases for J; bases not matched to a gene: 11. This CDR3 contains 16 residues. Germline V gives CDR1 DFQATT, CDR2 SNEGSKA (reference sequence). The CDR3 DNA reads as TGCAGTGCTTTCTCTAACCGGGACAGGGCCTCCTACGAGCAGTACTTC. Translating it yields CSAFSNRDRASYEQYF.

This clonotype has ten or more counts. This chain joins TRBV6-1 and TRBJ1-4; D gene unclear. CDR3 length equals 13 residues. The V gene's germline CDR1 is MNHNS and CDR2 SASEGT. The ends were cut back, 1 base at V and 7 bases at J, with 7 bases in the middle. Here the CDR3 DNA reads TGTGCCAGCAGTGAAGGGGAATTTGAAAAACTGTTTTTT. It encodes CASSEGEFEKLFF.

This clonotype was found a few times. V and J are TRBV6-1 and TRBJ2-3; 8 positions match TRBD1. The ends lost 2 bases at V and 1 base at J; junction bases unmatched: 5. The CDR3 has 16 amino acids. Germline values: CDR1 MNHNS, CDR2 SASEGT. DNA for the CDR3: TGTGCCAGCAGTGAACACGAGACAGGGGGCACAGATACGCAGTATTTT. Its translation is CASSEHETGGTDTQYF.

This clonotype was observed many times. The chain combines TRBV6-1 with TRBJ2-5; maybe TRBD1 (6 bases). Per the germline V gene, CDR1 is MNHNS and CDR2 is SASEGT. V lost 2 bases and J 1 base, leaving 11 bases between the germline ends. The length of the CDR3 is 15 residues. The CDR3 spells CASSEMRGTQETQYF. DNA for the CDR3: TGTGCCAGCAGTGAAATGAGGGGGACCCAAGAGACCCAGTACTTC.

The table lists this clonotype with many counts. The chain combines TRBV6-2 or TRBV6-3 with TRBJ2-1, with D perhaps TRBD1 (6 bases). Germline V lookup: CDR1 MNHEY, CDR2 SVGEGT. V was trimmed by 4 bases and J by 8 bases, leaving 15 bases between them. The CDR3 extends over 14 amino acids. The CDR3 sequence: CASSSKTGRDEQFF. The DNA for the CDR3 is TGTGCCAGCAGTTCTAAGACAGGACGGGATGAGCAGTTCTTC.